This T cell receptor beta chain was profiled in a study of blood T cells in healthy people across ages. Study results and caveats: Diversity was higher, and naive CD4+ cells more numerous, in long-lived donors than in aged donors.

Trimming removed 6 bases from V and 1 base from J; junction bases left unmatched: 12. The CDR3 has 17 residues. Germline loops: CDR1 SGHTA, CDR2 FQGNSA. It was with a sample-barcoded 5' primer and a J-beta primer mix that a second PCR of about 7 to 12 cycles was run. The template-switch adaptor, which had 12 random nucleotides, put a tag on each cDNA molecule. Each CDR3 protein gets one entry after TCRdb re-called the 5' RACE reads with MiXCR. The table has over 1,500,000 distinct CDR3 sequences, about two fifths seen once. As to this clonotype: Its antigen is currently unknown.

V gene TRBV7-2 combines with J gene TRBJ2-3; 8 nucleotides line up with TRBD2. This receptor was identified in a human donor in good health. The specimen was blood. The chain's CDR3 is CASSWRGAMDRTDTQYF. In DNA, the CDR3 is TGTGCCAGCAGTTGGCGGGGGGCTATGGATCGCACAGATACGCAGTATTTT.